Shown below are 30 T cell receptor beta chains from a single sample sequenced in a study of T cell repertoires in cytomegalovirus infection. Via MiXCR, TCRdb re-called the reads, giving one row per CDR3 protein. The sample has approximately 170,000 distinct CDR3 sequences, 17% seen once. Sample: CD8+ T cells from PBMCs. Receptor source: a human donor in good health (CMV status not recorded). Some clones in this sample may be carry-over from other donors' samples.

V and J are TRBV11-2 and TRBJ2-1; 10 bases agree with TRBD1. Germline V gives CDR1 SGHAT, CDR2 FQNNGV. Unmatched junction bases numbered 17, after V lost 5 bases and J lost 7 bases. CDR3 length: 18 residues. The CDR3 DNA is TGTGCCAGCAGCCTGCCCCGGGACAGGGGAAACAAAGGGAATGAGCAGTTCTTC. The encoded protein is CASSLPRDRGNKGNEQFF.

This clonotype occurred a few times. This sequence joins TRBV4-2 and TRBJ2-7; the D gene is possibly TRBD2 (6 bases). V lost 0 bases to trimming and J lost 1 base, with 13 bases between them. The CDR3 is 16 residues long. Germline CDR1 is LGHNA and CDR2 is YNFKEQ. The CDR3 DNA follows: TGTGCCAGCAGCCAAGATCGGGGCGGGAAGTCCTACGAGCAGTACTTC. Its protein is CASSQDRGGKSYEQYF.

The CDR3 loop reads CASGWTGDIYEQYF. Here the CDR3 DNA reads TGTGCCAGCGGGTGGACAGGGGACATCTACGAGCAGTACTTC. The rearrangement joins TRBV27 to TRBJ2-7; TRBD1 matches 9 bases. CDR3 length equals 14 residues. Trimming cost V 8 bases and J 3 bases; bases outside gene matches: 8. Germline assignment: CDR1 MNHEY and CDR2 SMNVEV (reference sequence).

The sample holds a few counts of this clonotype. The CDR3 loop reads CASSLGTVGYTF. The CDR3 coding sequence is TGTGCCAGCAGTTTAGGGACAGTCGGCTACACCTTC. The chain has TRBV12-3 or TRBV12-4 and TRBJ1-2, with a weak D call TRBD1 (6 bases). The CDR3 contains 12 residues. V was clipped by 1 base and J by 8 bases, with 8 bases between them.

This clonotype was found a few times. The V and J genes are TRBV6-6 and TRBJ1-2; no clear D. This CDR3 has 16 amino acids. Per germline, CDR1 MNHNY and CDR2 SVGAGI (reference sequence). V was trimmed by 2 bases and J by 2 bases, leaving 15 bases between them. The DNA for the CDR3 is TGTGCCAGCAGTTACGGTGTAGACGGCAAAAACTATGGCTACACCTTC. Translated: CASSYGVDGKNYGYTF.

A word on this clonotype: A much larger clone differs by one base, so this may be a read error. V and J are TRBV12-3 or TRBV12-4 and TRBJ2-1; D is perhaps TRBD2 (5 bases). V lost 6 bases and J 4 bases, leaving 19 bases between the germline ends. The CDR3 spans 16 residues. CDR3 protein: CASSPKGSWRYNEQFF. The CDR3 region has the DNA TGTGCCAGCAGCCCCAAAGGTAGCTGGAGGTACAATGAGCAGTTCTTC.

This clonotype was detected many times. CDR3 residues: CASSLVGTGFNEQFF. The CDR3 nucleotides read TGTGCCAGCAGCTTAGTCGGGACAGGGTTCAATGAGCAGTTCTTC. The chain carries TRBV7-8 and TRBJ2-1, with TRBD1 matching over 9 bases. Germline V gene lookup returns CDR1 SGHVS and CDR2 FQNEAQ. The CDR3 spans 15 residues. After removal of 1 base from V and 6 bases from J, the junction contained 4 bases not matched to a gene.

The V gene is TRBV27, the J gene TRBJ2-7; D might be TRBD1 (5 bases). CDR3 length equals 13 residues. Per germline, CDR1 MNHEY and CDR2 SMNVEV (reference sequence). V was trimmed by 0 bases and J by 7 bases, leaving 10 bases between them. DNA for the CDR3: TGTGCCAGCAGTTTATCGCAGGGTGGGGAGCAGTACTTC. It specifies CASSLSQGGEQYF.

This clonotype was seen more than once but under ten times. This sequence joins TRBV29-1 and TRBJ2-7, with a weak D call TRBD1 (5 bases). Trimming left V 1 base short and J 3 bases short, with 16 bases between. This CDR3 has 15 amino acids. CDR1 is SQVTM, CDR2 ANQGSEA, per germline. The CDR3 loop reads CSVEGGQGYVYEQYF. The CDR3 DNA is TGCAGCGTTGAAGGAGGCCAGGGATATGTCTACGAGCAGTACTTC.

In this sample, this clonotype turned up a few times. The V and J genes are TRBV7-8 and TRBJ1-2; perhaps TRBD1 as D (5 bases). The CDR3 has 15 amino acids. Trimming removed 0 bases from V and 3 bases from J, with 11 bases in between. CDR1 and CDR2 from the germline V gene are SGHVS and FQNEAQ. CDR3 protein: CASSLAGGGDYGYTF. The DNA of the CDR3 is TGTGCCAGCAGCTTAGCTGGGGGAGGCGACTATGGCTACACCTTC.

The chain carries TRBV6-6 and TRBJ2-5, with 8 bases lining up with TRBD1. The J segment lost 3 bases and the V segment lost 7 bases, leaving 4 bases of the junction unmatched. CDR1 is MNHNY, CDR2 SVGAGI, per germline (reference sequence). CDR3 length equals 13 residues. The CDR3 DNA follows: TGTGCCAGCACAGGACAGGGAAAAGAGACCCAGTACTTC. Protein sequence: CASTGQGKETQYF.

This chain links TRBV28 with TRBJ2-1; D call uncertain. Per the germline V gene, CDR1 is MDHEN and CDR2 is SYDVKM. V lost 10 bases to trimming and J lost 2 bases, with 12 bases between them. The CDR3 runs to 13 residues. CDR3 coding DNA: TGTGCCACCGAGCCCGAAACCTACAATGAGCAGTTCTTC. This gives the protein CATEPETYNEQFF.

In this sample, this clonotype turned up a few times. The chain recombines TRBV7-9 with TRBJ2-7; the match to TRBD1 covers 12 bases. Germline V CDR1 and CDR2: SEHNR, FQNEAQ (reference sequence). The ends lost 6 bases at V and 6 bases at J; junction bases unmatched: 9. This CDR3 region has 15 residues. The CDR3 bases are TGTGCCAGCAGTTCCCCGGGACAGGGGGCTGGCGAGCAGTACTTC. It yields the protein CASSSPGQGAGEQYF.

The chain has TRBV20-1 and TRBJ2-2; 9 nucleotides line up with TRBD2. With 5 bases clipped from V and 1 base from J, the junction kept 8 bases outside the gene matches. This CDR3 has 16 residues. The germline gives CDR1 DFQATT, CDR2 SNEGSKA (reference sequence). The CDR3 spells CSARQGLAKNTGELFF. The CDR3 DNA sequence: TGCAGTGCTCGGCAGGGACTAGCTAAGAACACCGGGGAGCTGTTTTTT.

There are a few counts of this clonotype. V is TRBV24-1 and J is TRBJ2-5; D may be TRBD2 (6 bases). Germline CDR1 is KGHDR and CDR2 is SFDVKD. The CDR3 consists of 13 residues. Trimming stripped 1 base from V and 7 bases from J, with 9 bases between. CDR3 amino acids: CATSDFVGGTQYF. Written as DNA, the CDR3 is TGTGCCACCAGTGATTTCGTGGGAGGGACCCAGTACTTC.

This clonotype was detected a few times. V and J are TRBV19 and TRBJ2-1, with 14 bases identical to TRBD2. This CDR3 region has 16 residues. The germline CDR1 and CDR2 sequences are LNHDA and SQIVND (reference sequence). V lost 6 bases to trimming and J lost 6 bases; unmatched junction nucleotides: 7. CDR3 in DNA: TGTGCCAGTAGCAACGGGACTAGCGGGGGCCTCAATGAGCAGTTCTTC. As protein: CASSNGTSGGLNEQFF.

CDR3: CASSPNPPSNEQFF. The CDR3 DNA follows: TGTGCCAGCAGCCCGAACCCACCTAGCAATGAGCAGTTCTTC. This chain joins TRBV7-9 and TRBJ2-1, with unresolved D. The V gene lost 5 bases and the J gene lost 6 bases, with 14 bases spanning the gap. Germline V gene data show CDR1 as SEHNR and CDR2 as FQNEAQ (reference sequence). This CDR3 region has 14 residues.

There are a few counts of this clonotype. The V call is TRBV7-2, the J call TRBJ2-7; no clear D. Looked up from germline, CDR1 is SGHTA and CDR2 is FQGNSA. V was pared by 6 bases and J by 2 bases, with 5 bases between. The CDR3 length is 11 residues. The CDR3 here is CASRDTYEQYF. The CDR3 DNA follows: TGTGCCAGCAGGGATACCTACGAGCAGTACTTC.

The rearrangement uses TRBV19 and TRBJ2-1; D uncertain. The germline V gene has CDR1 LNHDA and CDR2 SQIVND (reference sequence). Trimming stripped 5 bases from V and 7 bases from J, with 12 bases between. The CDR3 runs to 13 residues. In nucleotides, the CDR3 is TGTGCCAGTAGTGAAGTGGGCGAGAATGAGCAGTTCTTC. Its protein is CASSEVGENEQFF.

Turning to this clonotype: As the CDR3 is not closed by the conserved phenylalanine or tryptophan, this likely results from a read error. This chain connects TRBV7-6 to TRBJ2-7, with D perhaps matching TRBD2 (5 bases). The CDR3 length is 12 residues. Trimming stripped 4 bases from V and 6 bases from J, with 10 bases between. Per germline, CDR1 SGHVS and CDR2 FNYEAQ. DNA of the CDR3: TGTGCCAGCAGCTCACATACTAGCGAGCAGTACTTG. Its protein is CASSSHTSEQYL.

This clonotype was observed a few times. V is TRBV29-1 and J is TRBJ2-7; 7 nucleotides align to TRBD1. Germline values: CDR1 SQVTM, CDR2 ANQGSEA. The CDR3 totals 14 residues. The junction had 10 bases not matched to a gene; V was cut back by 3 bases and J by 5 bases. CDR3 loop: CSVEKSRGYDEQYF. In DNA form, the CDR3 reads TGCAGCGTTGAGAAGAGCAGGGGGTACGACGAGCAGTACTTC.

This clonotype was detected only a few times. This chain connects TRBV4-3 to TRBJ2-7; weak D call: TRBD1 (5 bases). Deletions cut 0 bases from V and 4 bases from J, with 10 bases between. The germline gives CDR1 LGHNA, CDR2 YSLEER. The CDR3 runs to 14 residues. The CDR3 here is CASSQEWGSYEQYF. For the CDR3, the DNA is TGCGCCAGCAGCCAAGAGTGGGGCAGTTACGAGCAGTACTTC.

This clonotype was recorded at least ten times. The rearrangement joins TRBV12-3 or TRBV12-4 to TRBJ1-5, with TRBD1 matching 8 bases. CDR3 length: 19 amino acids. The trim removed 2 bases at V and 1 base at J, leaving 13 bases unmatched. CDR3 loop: CASSLRGRGPGGSNQPQHF. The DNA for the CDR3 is TGTGCCAGCAGTTTACGCGGCAGGGGGCCTGGAGGGAGCAATCAGCCCCAGCATTTT.

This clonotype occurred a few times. CDR3 protein: CASSPIGRGRKFF. CDR3 bases: TGTGCCAGCAGTCCCATCGGGAGGGGGCGGAAGTTCTTC. The gene calls are TRBV12-3 or TRBV12-4 and TRBJ2-1; D is possibly TRBD2 (8 bases). This CDR3 is 13 amino acids long. V was clipped by 5 bases and J by 14 bases, with 19 bases between them.

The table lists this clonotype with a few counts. Here the CDR3 DNA reads TGTGCCAGCAGTCCGACAGGAACCGGGAGGGGCTACACCTTC. It yields the protein CASSPTGTGRGYTF. The rearrangement links TRBV12-3 or TRBV12-4 to TRBJ1-2, with D tentatively TRBD1 (6 bases). The CDR3 length is 14 residues. V was cut by 5 bases and J by 8 bases, with 18 bases left in between.

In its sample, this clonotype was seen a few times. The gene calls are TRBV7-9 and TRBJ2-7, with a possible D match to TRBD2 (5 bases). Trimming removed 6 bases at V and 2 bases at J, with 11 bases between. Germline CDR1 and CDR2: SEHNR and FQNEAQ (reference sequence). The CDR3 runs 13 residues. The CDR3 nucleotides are TGTGCCAGCAGTTGGGAGTTAACCTACGAGCAGTACTTC. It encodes CASSWELTYEQYF.

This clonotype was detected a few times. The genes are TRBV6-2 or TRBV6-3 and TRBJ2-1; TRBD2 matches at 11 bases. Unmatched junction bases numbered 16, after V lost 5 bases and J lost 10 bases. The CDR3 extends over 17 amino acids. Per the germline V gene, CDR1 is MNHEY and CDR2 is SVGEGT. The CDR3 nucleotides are TGTGCCAGCAGTCGTACCCTACTAGCGGGAGAAGTGGGAGAGCAGTTCTTC. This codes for CASSRTLLAGEVGEQFF.

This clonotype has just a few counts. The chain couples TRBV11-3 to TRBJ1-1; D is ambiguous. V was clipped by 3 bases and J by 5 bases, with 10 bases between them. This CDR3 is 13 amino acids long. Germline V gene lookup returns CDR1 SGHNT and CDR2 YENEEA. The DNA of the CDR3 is TGTGCCAGCAGCTTCCAGACGCATACTGAAGCTTTCTTT. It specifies CASSFQTHTEAFF.

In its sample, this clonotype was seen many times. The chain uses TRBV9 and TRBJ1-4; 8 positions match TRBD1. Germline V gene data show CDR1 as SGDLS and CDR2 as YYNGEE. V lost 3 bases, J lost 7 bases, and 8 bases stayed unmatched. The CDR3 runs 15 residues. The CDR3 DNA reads TGTGCCAGCAGCGAGGGGACAGGTCATTTTGAAAAACTGTTTTTT. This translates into CASSEGTGHFEKLFF.

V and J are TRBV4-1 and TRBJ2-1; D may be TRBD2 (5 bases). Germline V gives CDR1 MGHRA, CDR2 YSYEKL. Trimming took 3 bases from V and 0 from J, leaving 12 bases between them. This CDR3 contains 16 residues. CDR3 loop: CASSHGPGSSYNEQFF. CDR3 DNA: TGCGCCAGCAGCCATGGTCCGGGGAGCTCCTACAATGAGCAGTTCTTC.